These 23 T cell receptor beta chains share one sample of origin, sequenced in a study of shared clonotypes between healthy human individuals. The naive CD8 subset, CD45RO-negative cells positively selected for CCR7, excluded terminally differentiated effector memory CD45RA+ cells. Sequencing used immunoSEQ multiplex PCR; TCRdb keeps in-frame clones, though not all of them. The sample records about 2.1 million clones, just under 95% being singletons. The sample consisted of naive CD8+ T cells from PBMCs. The receptors originated from a man aged 18-30 years in good health. Some clones in this sample may be carry-over from other donors' samples.

Comments on this clone: Other nucleotide sequences in the sample specify the same CDR3. The rearrangement joins TRBV13 to TRBJ2-1; D is undetermined. V was cut by 6 bases and J by 10 bases, with 10 bases left in between. The CDR3 loop spans 11 amino acids. Germline V gene lookup returns CDR1 PRHDT and CDR2 FYEKMQ (reference sequence). CDR3 nucleotides: TGTGCCAGCAGTTCGAGTACCGAGCAGTTCTTC. Amino acid sequence: CASSSSTEQFF. Filled out from reference TRBV13 and TRBJ2-1, the complete variable domain reads AAGVIQSPRHLIKEKRETATLKCYPIPRHDTVYWYQQGPGQDPQFLISFYEKMQSDKGSIPDRFSAQQFSDYHSELNMSSLELGDSALYFCASSSSTEQFFGPGTRLTVL.

This chain connects TRBV28 to TRBJ1-4, with D possibly matching TRBD1 (5 bases). V dropped 5 bases and J dropped 8 bases, with 30 bases sitting between them. Germline loops: CDR1 MDHEN, CDR2 SYDVKM. The CDR3 has 19 amino acids. CDR3 in DNA: TGTGCCAGCAGTCCACCCCTCCTCGCAATAGGGGTTGATAAAGAAAAACTGTTTTTT. Protein product: CASSPPLLAIGVDKEKLFF.

CDR3 DNA sequence: TGTGCCAGCAGCTTGTTCCTAGCGAACGACGAGCAGTACTTC. It translates to CASSLFLANDEQYF. This sequence joins TRBV5-6 and TRBJ2-7, with D possibly being TRBD2 (6 bases). In germline, CDR1 is SGHDT, CDR2 YYEEEE. This CDR3 has 14 residues. Trimming took off 1 base at V and 5 bases at J, with 13 bases between the two ends.

J is TRBJ2-7 and V is TRBV5-4; 10 nucleotides match TRBD2. V was pared by 4 bases and J by 7 bases, with 11 bases of the junction left unmatched. CDR1 and CDR2 (germline): SGHNT, YYREEE (reference sequence). The CDR3 totals 15 residues. The CDR3 spells CASSTLGAGGPEQYF. CDR3 DNA sequence: TGTGCCAGCAGCACCCTCGGAGCGGGAGGGCCGGAGCAGTACTTC. Full variable domain (rest looked up from reference TRBV5-4 and TRBJ2-7): ETGVTQSPTHLIKTRGQQVTLRCSSQSGHNTVSWYQQALGQGPQFIFQYYREEENGRGNFPPRFSGLQFPNYSSELNVNALELDDSALYLCASSTLGAGGPEQYFGPGTRLTVT.

The chain joins TRBV27 to TRBJ2-1; 8 nucleotides line up with TRBD1. Trimming took 4 bases from V and 5 from J; bases not matched to a gene: 10. Germline-derived CDR1 and CDR2 are MNHEY and SMNVEV (reference sequence). CDR3 length: 16 residues. The CDR3 loop is CASSYSTGEVHNEQFF. Written as DNA, the CDR3 is TGTGCCAGCAGTTACTCGACAGGGGAAGTTCACAATGAGCAGTTCTTC.

J is TRBJ2-3 and V is TRBV7-7, with 8 bases that match TRBD2. The CDR3 loop spans 12 amino acids. V lost 5 bases and J lost 11; bases outside the gene matches: 6. Germline values: CDR1 SSHAT, CDR2 FNYEAQ (reference sequence). The CDR3 nucleotides are TGTGCCAGCAGCAATAGCGGGGTGGAGCAGTATTTT. Its protein is CASSNSGVEQYF.

The chain employs TRBV10-3 and TRBJ2-3; 13 bases fit TRBD2. Germline V gene data show CDR1 as ENHRY and CDR2 as SYGVKD. V trimming: 6 bases; J trimming: 2 bases; junction bases outside the gene matches: 5. The CDR3 extends over 16 amino acids. Here the CDR3 DNA reads TGTGCCATCAGAGGAACTAGCGGGAGGGACACAGATACGCAGTATTTT. This codes for CAIRGTSGRDTDTQYF.

V gene TRBV11-3 combines with J gene TRBJ2-1; D uncertain. Germline V lookup: CDR1 SGHNT, CDR2 YENEEA. V was shortened by 0 bases and J by 10 bases, with 7 bases between the two germline ends. The CDR3 covers 12 residues. This CDR3 is CASSLDFGEQFF. The DNA for the CDR3 is TGTGCCAGCAGCTTAGACTTTGGAGAGCAGTTCTTC.

A word on this clone: At one end, the junction sequence differs from germline, possibly due to a read error. V gene TRBV5-4 combines with J gene TRBJ2-7; D is uncertain. The CDR3 runs 12 residues. Germline V CDR1 and CDR2: SGHNT, YYREEE (reference sequence). DNA of the CDR3: TGTGCCAGCAGCTCCGGACCCTACGAGCAGTGCTTC. Amino acids: CASSSGPYEQCF.

V is TRBV9 and J is TRBJ2-2; D not certain. Germline CDR1 and CDR2: SGDLS and YYNGEE. Trimming removed 3 bases from V and 6 bases from J, with 18 bases in between. This CDR3 has 16 amino acids. Here the CDR3 DNA reads TGTGCCAGCAGCGCCGATGTTTGGACCCACCCCGGGGAGCTGTTTTTT. Protein sequence: CASSADVWTHPGELFF. Using reference TRBV9 and TRBJ2-2 for the parts outside the CDR3, the full variable domain is DSGVTQTPKHLITATGQRVTLRCSPRSGDLSVYWYQQSLDQGLQFLIQYYNGEERAKGNILERFSAQQFPDLHSELNLSSLELGDSALYFCASSADVWTHPGELFFGEGSRLTVL.

As for this clone: This sample also contains other DNA sequences that code for the same CDR3. The chain combines TRBV9 with TRBJ2-3, with TRBD2 matching 10 bases. CDR3 length: 15 amino acids. The germline V gene encodes CDR1 SGDLS and CDR2 YYNGEE. Trimming at V came to 0 bases and at J to 9 bases, leaving 7 bases not matched to a gene. The DNA for the CDR3 is TGTGCCAGCAGCGTAGGGGGGCTAGCGGGAGACACGCAGTATTTT. It codes for CASSVGGLAGDTQYF.

The CDR3 DNA reads as TGTGCCAGTGCCCCGGGACTAGCCTACGAGCAGTACTTC. This gives the protein CASAPGLAYEQYF. The genes are TRBV19 and TRBJ2-7, with TRBD2 identical over 8 bases. CDR1 and CDR2 from the germline V gene are LNHDA and SQIVND (reference sequence). This CDR3 is built from 13 residues. Germline trimming cut 8 bases from V and 2 bases from J; bases unmatched to any gene: 5.

The V and J genes are TRBV5-6 and TRBJ1-5, with 11 bases identical to TRBD1. The CDR3 contains 15 residues. Germline values: CDR1 SGHDT, CDR2 YYEEEE. V was clipped by 5 bases and J by 7 bases; unmatched bases: 8. This chain's CDR3 is CASSEGTGGFQPQHF. In DNA, the CDR3 is TGTGCCAGCAGTGAGGGGACAGGGGGGTTCCAGCCCCAGCATTTT.

V gene TRBV15 combines with J gene TRBJ2-3; 13 bases line up with TRBD2. There are 18 residues in the CDR3. With V trimmed by 2 bases and J by 4 bases, 9 bases remained unmatched. CDR1 LNHNV and CDR2 YYDKDF come from the germline V gene (reference sequence). CDR3 sequence: CATSRNIRTSGSADTQYF. The CDR3 region has the DNA TGTGCCACCAGCAGAAATATAAGGACTAGCGGGAGTGCAGATACGCAGTATTTT.

The chain uses TRBV28 and TRBJ1-1, with D unresolved. V was clipped by 4 bases and J by 0 bases, with 12 bases between them. CDR1 MDHEN and CDR2 SYDVKM come from the germline V gene. The CDR3 sequence is 15 residues long. The chain's CDR3 is CASSWAADMNTEAFF. The CDR3 DNA reads TGTGCCAGCAGTTGGGCGGCAGACATGAACACTGAAGCTTTCTTT.

The rearrangement uses TRBV7-8 and TRBJ2-7, with TRBD1 matching 7 bases. J lost 0 bases, V lost 2 bases, and 4 bases had no gene match. This CDR3 spans 15 amino acids. Germline V gene lookup returns CDR1 SGHVS and CDR2 FQNEAQ. The DNA of the CDR3 is TGTGCCAGCAGCTTAACGACAGGGAGCTCCTACGAGCAGTACTTC. Amino acids: CASSLTTGSSYEQYF.

The chain is built from TRBV6-6 and TRBJ1-1; D remains ambiguous. The germline gives CDR1 MNHNY, CDR2 SVGAGI (reference sequence). The CDR3 extends over 13 amino acids. V was trimmed by 5 bases and J by 7 bases, leaving 14 bases between them. The DNA for the CDR3 is TGTGCCAGCAGTAATTCCTTGGCGGATGAAGCTTTCTTT. This gives the protein CASSNSLADEAFF.

The chain is built from TRBV5-6 and TRBJ2-1, with TRBD1 matching 8 bases. Looked up from germline, CDR1 is SGHDT and CDR2 is YYEEEE. CDR3 size: 15 residues. V shed 2 bases and J 6 bases; nucleotides not matched to a gene: 7. The CDR3 region is CASSFLGQGPNEQFF. The CDR3 DNA sequence: TGTGCCAGCAGCTTCCTAGGACAGGGTCCCAATGAGCAGTTCTTC.

Turning to this clone: The sample contains more than one DNA sequence encoding this CDR3. This rearrangement joins TRBV7-9 to TRBJ2-5; 9 nucleotides align to TRBD1. Unmatched junction bases numbered 2, after V lost 6 bases and J lost 3 bases. Germline-derived CDR1 and CDR2 are SEHNR and FQNEAQ (reference sequence). The CDR3 runs to 13 residues. The CDR3 nucleotides read TGTGCCAGCAGAGGACAGGGGAAAGAGACCCAGTACTTC. Protein product: CASRGQGKETQYF.

The chain uses TRBV30 and TRBJ2-7, with a weak D call TRBD1 (6 bases). V was pared by 4 bases and J by 2 bases, with 18 bases between. Per the germline V gene, CDR1 is GTSNPN and CDR2 is SVGIG (reference sequence). The CDR3 contains 15 residues. CDR3 DNA: TGTGCCTGGATCCCTCACGACAGGTTAGCCTACGAGCAGTACTTC. It yields the protein CAWIPHDRLAYEQYF.

The chain recombines TRBV2 with TRBJ2-7; possible D gene TRBD2, 5 bases. The CDR3 is made up of 15 amino acids. Trimming took off 6 bases at V and 0 bases at J, with 15 bases between the two ends. CDR1 and CDR2 (germline): SNHLY, FYNNEI. CDR3 residues: CASRDSRSSSYEQYF. For the CDR3, the DNA is TGTGCCAGCAGGGACTCTCGGAGCAGCTCCTACGAGCAGTACTTC.

The chain is built from TRBV4-3 and TRBJ2-2, with D possibly matching TRBD2 (6 bases). The length of the CDR3 is 16 residues. V was shortened by 4 bases and J by 7 bases, with 19 bases between the two germline ends. Germline CDR1 reads LGHNA; CDR2 reads YSLEER. In nucleotides, the CDR3 is TGCGCCAGCAGCCCCACTAGCTTCCCCCCTGGCGGGGAGCTGTTTTTT. This translates into CASSPTSFPPGGELFF.

The gene calls are TRBV7-9 and TRBJ1-1, with TRBD1 matching over 7 bases. Trimming removed 1 base from V and 4 bases from J; junction bases left unmatched: 6. This CDR3 contains 15 residues. The V gene's germline CDR1 is SEHNR and CDR2 FQNEAQ (reference sequence). The CDR3 loop is CASSLDPGGGTEAFF. DNA of the CDR3: TGTGCCAGCAGCTTAGACCCAGGGGGGGGCACTGAAGCTTTCTTT.